The TCR beta chain under discussion was sequenced for a study of blood T cell repertoires in COVID-19. Turning to the study itself: Whether acute or convalescent, the COVID-19 samples came from the United States, Italy and Spain. Sample material is recorded as cDNA or gDNA derived from T cells, B-cell-depleted T cells, or PBMCs.

The assay was immunoSEQ multiplex PCR, and TCRdb's table has in-frame clones only and misses some. The table has roughly 440,000 clones, about 91% seen once. The CDR3 spans 15 residues. Germline CDR1 reads KGHDR; CDR2 reads SFDVKD. The V segment lost 2 bases and the J segment 3 bases; nucleotides outside the gene matches: 5. The receptor was derived from a woman in her forties or fifties with COVID-19, enrolled during active disease. The rearrangement uses TRBV24-1 and TRBJ2-5, with TRBD1 matching over 7 bases. The sample was peripheral blood. This CDR3 reads CATSDSDRVEETQYF. CDR3 sequence (DNA): TGTGCCACCAGTGATTCCGACAGGGTGGAAGAGACCCAGTACTTC.